A selection of T cell receptor beta chains follows, all from one sample in a study of T cell responses to AZD1222 COVID-19 vaccine. Here immunoSEQ multiplex PCR was the method, and the copy in TCRdb shows in-frame clones only, minus some. The sample yields about 81,000 clones, around 90% seen once. Specimen: peripheral blood, collected on day 0 of AZD1222 vaccination. Receptors originate from an adult in good health. The CDR3 runs from the conserved cysteine through the conserved F or W. The order of the fields is J gene, D gene, V gene, CDR3 protein, CDR3 DNA. The D gene is left open where the match is weak.

TRBJ2-7,TRBD2,TRBV28,CASRTSNYEQYF,TGTGCCAGCAGGACTAGCAACTACGAGCAGTACTTC
TRBJ2-1,TRBD1,TRBV2,CASSTRGQGMVNEQFF,TGTGCCAGCAGTACACGGGGACAGGGGATGGTCAATGAGCAGTTCTTC
TRBJ2-1,.,TRBV5-1,CASSPNRVHEQFF,TGCGCCAGCAGCCCCAACAGGGTCCATGAGCAGTTCTTC
TRBJ1-5,.,TRBV6-2/TRBV6-3,CASSYDGTQPQHF,TGTGCCAGCAGTTACGATGGTACTCAGCCCCAGCATTTT
TRBJ1-1,.,TRBV18,CASSLRGRPLNTEAFF,TGTGCCAGCTCACTCCGAGGACGGCCCCTGAACACTGAAGCTTTCTTT
TRBJ2-7,TRBD2,TRBV27,CASSSGRKYEQYF,TGTGCCAGCAGCAGCGGGAGGAAGTACGAGCAGTACTTC
TRBJ2-2,.,TRBV4-2,CASSVGEGAGDGELFF,TGTGCCAGCAGCGTCGGCGAAGGGGCCGGGGACGGGGAGCTGTTTTTT
TRBJ2-5,TRBD2,TRBV3-1/TRBV3-2,CASSPGRLAGEQETQYF,TGTGCCAGCAGCCCTGGTAGACTAGCGGGAGAGCAAGAGACCCAGTACTTC
TRBJ1-1,.,TRBV7-2,CASRLTGRDTEAFF,TGTGCCAGCAGATTAACAGGGCGGGACACTGAAGCTTTCTTT
TRBJ2-2,TRBD1,TRBV24-1,CATSDRDRGLNTGELFF,TGTGCCACCAGTGATCGGGACAGGGGCCTGAACACCGGGGAGCTGTTTTTT
TRBJ2-7,.,TRBV21-1,CASDPRRTSYEQYF,TGTGCCAGCGACCCCCGGAGGACCAGCTACGAGCAGTACTTC
TRBJ2-1,.,TRBV20-1,CSASGQDNEQFF,TGCAGTGCTAGTGGCCAAGACAATGAGCAGTTCTTC
TRBJ1-1,.,TRBV5-5,CASSLGENTEAFF,TGTGCCAGCAGCTTGGGTGAGAACACTGAAGCTTTCTTT
TRBJ2-3,.,TRBV9,CASSVRDTSTDTQYF,TGTGCCAGCAGCGTCCGGGACACTAGCACAGATACGCAGTATTTT
TRBJ2-7,TRBD2,TRBV2,CAYSGTATYEQYF,TGTGCCTACAGCGGGACGGCCACCTACGAGCAGTACTTC